One TCR beta chain is described in this entry. The entry originates in a study of monozygotic twins with cystic fibrosis. Study context: With about 15 PCR cycles, barcoded libraries came from 3 to 3.5 micrograms of fragmented DNA.

TCRdb's table, derived via immunoSEQ multiplex PCR, lists solely in-frame clones and lacks some. The sample lists roughly 30,000 clones; more than 85% were seen once. From germline, CDR1 is LGHNA and CDR2 YNFKEQ. This CDR3 has 13 residues. Trimming cost V 0 bases and J 7 bases, with 7 bases left between them. The clonotype was recovered from a girl aged 2-10 years with cystic fibrosis. The gene calls are TRBV4-2 and TRBJ1-5; the D is unclear. What was sequenced was blood. The CDR3 reads CASSQDTGQPQHF. The DNA of the CDR3 is TGTGCCAGCAGCCAAGATACGGGCCAGCCCCAGCATTTT.